The next 22 T cell receptor beta chains were all read from a single sample in a study of T cells after yellow fever vaccination. MiXCR, run by TCRdb on the 5' RACE reads, gives a single entry per CDR3 protein. The sample has some 70,000 distinct CDR3 sequences; approximately 7% are singletons. The sample here was CD8+ T cells sorted from PBMCs, taken about 49 days after the first yellow fever vaccination. All receptors derive from a man between 18 and 35 years old who received the YFV17D yellow fever vaccine.

To note about this clonotype: Possible read error: a much larger clone is one base away. The V gene is TRBV10-3, the J gene TRBJ2-5, with D hard to call. The CDR3 is 15 amino acids. Germline loops: CDR1 ENHRY, CDR2 SYGVKD. Trimming took off 2 bases at V and 2 bases at J, with 12 bases between the two ends. The CDR3 DNA reads as TGTGCCATCAGTGAGCCCGGAGAGACTCAAGAGACCCAGTACTTC. As protein: CAISEPGETQETQYF.

This clonotype was seen at least ten times. V usage is TRBV29-1 and J usage is TRBJ2-7, with TRBD2 identical over 11 bases. V shed 3 bases and J 1 base; nucleotides not matched to a gene: 5. The CDR3 runs to 15 residues. Germline V gene sequence: CDR1 SQVTM, CDR2 ANQGSEA. CDR3 nucleotide sequence: TGCAGCGTTGACGGGACTAGCGGAAAATCCTACGAGCAGTACTTC. Translated: CSVDGTSGKSYEQYF.

The chain recombines TRBV4-1 with TRBJ1-4; D not resolved. The V and J ends lost 8 bases and 0 bases respectively, with 10 bases between them. The CDR3 is made up of 14 amino acids. CDR1 MGHRA and CDR2 YSYEKL come from the germline V gene. The CDR3 coding sequence is TGCGCCAGCCAGAGCGTTGCAACTAATGAAAAACTGTTTTTT. It codes for CASQSVATNEKLFF.

V gene TRBV12-3 or TRBV12-4 combines with J gene TRBJ1-1; D uncertain. Trimming left V 3 bases short and J 6 bases short, with 11 bases between. The CDR3 sequence is 13 residues long. CDR3 loop: CASSLSRLAEAFF. As DNA, the CDR3 is TGTGCCAGCAGTTTGTCGCGGTTGGCTGAAGCTTTCTTT.

In its sample, this clonotype was seen many times. The chain combines TRBV27 with TRBJ2-3; D gene unclear. The CDR3 consists of 11 residues. The V gene's germline CDR1 is MNHEY and CDR2 SMNVEV (reference sequence). V was clipped by 8 bases and J by 1 base, with 4 bases between them. This chain's CDR3 is CASGGTDTQYF. CDR3 in DNA: TGTGCCAGCGGGGGCACAGATACGCAGTATTTT.

This clonotype was detected only a few times. The J gene is TRBJ2-5, the V gene TRBV12-3 or TRBV12-4; D possibly corresponds to TRBD2 (6 bases). V was cut by 0 bases and J by 5 bases, with 10 bases left in between. The CDR3 covers 14 residues. CDR3 in amino acids: CASSLAGGMETQYF. The DNA for the CDR3 is TGTGCCAGCAGTTTAGCGGGGGGTATGGAGACCCAGTACTTC.

This clonotype was counted at least ten times. V usage is TRBV27 and J usage is TRBJ1-5; D is unresolved. CDR1 is MNHEY and CDR2 is SMNVEV in the germline V gene (reference sequence). V lost 3 bases and J 3 bases, leaving 9 bases between the germline ends. This CDR3 is built from 14 residues. The CDR3 nucleotides are TGTGCCAGCAGTTTGTCGGGCTACAATCAGCCCCAGCATTTT. Translation: CASSLSGYNQPQHF.

This clonotype was counted ten times or more. The rearrangement uses TRBV7-9 and TRBJ2-7, with TRBD1 matching over 7 bases. V was clipped by 0 bases and J by 4 bases; unmatched bases: 6. This CDR3 is 15 amino acids long. The germline gives CDR1 SEHNR, CDR2 FQNEAQ (reference sequence). DNA of the CDR3: TGTGCCAGCAGCTTAGCGGACAGGATGGTGTACGAGCAGTACTTC. This gives the protein CASSLADRMVYEQYF.

At least ten counts were recorded for this clonotype. The chain is built from TRBV20-1 and TRBJ1-6, with D tentatively TRBD1 (6 bases). Germline-derived CDR1 and CDR2 are DFQATT and SNEGSKA (reference sequence). The V gene lost 1 base and the J gene lost 9 bases, with 13 bases spanning the gap. The CDR3 is made up of 14 amino acids. The CDR3 DNA is TGCAGTGCTAGAGGGACAGAGGGAAGTTCACCCCTCCACTTT. Protein: CSARGTEGSSPLHF.

This clonotype was counted ten times or more. The chain uses TRBV7-6 and TRBJ2-3; D may match TRBD1 or TRBD2 (6 bases each). The CDR3 loop spans 15 amino acids. CDR1 is SGHVS and CDR2 is FNYEAQ in the germline V gene. Trimming removed 1 base from V and 6 bases from J, with 14 bases in between. The CDR3 sequence is CASSLDVRGEDTQYF. The CDR3 nucleotides are TGTGCCAGCAGCTTAGACGTTAGGGGGGAGGATACGCAGTATTTT.

This clonotype was seen more than once but under ten times. The V gene is TRBV7-2, the J gene TRBJ1-1, with D perhaps matching TRBD1 (5 bases). The germline V gene has CDR1 SGHTA and CDR2 FQGNSA. The CDR3 has 16 residues. Trimming took 0 bases from V and 2 from J, leaving 13 bases between them. CDR3 sequence reads: CASSLAGVRGNTEAFF. DNA of the CDR3: TGTGCCAGCAGCTTAGCGGGGGTCAGAGGAAACACTGAAGCTTTCTTT.

The table lists this clonotype with many counts. The rearrangement links TRBV7-2 to TRBJ1-1, with D possibly matching TRBD1 (5 bases). V dropped 8 bases and J dropped 2 bases, with 18 bases sitting between them. Germline V lookup: CDR1 SGHTA, CDR2 FQGNSA. The CDR3 has 15 residues. CDR3 DNA sequence: TGTGCCAGCTCGGGACTTACAAATCTTAACACTGAAGCTTTCTTT. As protein: CASSGLTNLNTEAFF.

This clonotype came up many times. The rearrangement joins TRBV5-1 to TRBJ1-1; D is ambiguous. Germline CDR1 and CDR2: SGHRS and YFSETQ. This CDR3 is built from 13 residues. V was cut by 0 bases and J by 5 bases, with 8 bases left in between. Here the CDR3 DNA reads TGCGCCAGCAGCTTGGCCTTGGGAACTGAAGCTTTCTTT. It specifies CASSLALGTEAFF. The full variable domain, rest sourced from reference TRBV5-1 and TRBJ1-1, is KAGVTQTPRYLIKTRGQQVTLSCSPISGHRSVSWYQQTPGQGLQFLFEYFSETQRNKGNFPGRFSGRQFSNSRSEMNVSTLELGDSALYLCASSLALGTEAFFGQGTRLTVV.

V gene TRBV7-2 combines with J gene TRBJ2-1, with 9 bases fitting TRBD1. The V gene end was trimmed by 8 bases and the J gene end by 5 bases; junction bases not matched to a gene: 10. CDR3 length equals 15 residues. Germline V gene sequence: CDR1 SGHTA, CDR2 FQGNSA. CDR3: CASGAGTGKDNEQFF. The DNA for the CDR3 is TGTGCCAGCGGAGCCGGGACAGGGAAGGACAATGAGCAGTTCTTC.

The gene calls are TRBV7-9 and TRBJ1-1; D is uncertain. Germline CDR1 SEHNR, CDR2 FQNEAQ (reference sequence). Between the trimmed V and J ends, which lost 3 bases and 4 bases, there was a span of 9 bases. This CDR3 region has 13 residues. The CDR3 nucleotides read TGTGCCAGCAGCTTTCCGGGAGGCACTGAAGCTTTCTTT. This translates into CASSFPGGTEAFF.

This rearrangement joins TRBV6-5 to TRBJ1-1, with no clear D. The CDR3 has 14 amino acids. Germline CDR1 reads MNHEY; CDR2 reads SVGAGI. Between the trimmed V and J ends, which lost 0 bases and 1 base, there was a span of 6 bases. The CDR3 region is CASSYSTPNTEAFF. In DNA form, the CDR3 reads TGTGCCAGCAGTTACTCGACACCGAACACTGAAGCTTTCTTT.

With respect to this clonotype: A single base separates this from a much larger clone, so it may be a read error. This chain connects TRBV7-9 to TRBJ1-4, with TRBD1 as a possible D gene (5 bases). In germline, CDR1 is SEHNR, CDR2 FQNEAQ (reference sequence). The CDR3 consists of 15 residues. Here the CDR3 reads CPSTTGRSLNEKLFF. The CDR3 nucleotides are TGTCCCAGCACCACAGGACGGTCCTTAAATGAAAAACTGTTTTTT.

This clonotype has at least ten counts. The chain combines TRBV5-5 with TRBJ2-3; D uncertain. V gave up 4 bases and J gave up 3 bases, with 3 bases separating them. Germline CDR1 SGHKS, CDR2 YYEKEE (reference sequence). The CDR3 is 11 amino acids. The CDR3 reads CASSPTDTQYF. The CDR3 DNA reads as TGTGCCAGCAGCCCTACAGATACGCAGTATTTT.

This clonotype has at least ten counts. The genes are TRBV12-3 or TRBV12-4 and TRBJ1-1; tentatively, D is TRBD1 (6 bases). Trimming took off 0 bases at V and 3 bases at J, with 14 bases between the two ends. The CDR3 runs 16 residues. The DNA of the CDR3 is TGTGCCAGCAGTTTAGCACAGGGACTAGGTCACACTGAAGCTTTCTTT. Translation: CASSLAQGLGHTEAFF.

This clonotype was seen at least ten times. The chain combines TRBV4-1 with TRBJ1-1; 10 positions agree with TRBD1. The CDR3 has 15 amino acids. V lost 1 base and J lost 1; bases outside the gene matches: 0. The germline CDR1 and CDR2 sequences are MGHRA and YSYEKL. CDR3 DNA sequence: TGCGCCAGCAGCCAAGGGACAGGGGGGAACACTGAAGCTTTCTTT. Protein: CASSQGTGGNTEAFF.

This clonotype occurred many times. This sequence joins TRBV24-1 and TRBJ2-2, with D perhaps TRBD1 (5 bases). Trimming shortened V by 10 bases and J by 7 bases, and 9 bases separated the two germline ends. Germline-derived CDR1 and CDR2 are KGHDR and SFDVKD. The CDR3 has 11 residues. CDR3: CATGDSGELFF. The CDR3 coding sequence is TGTGCCACTGGTGACAGCGGGGAGCTGTTTTTT.

The J gene is TRBJ1-1, the V gene TRBV4-3, with D unresolved. From germline, CDR1 is LGHNA and CDR2 YSLEER. Deletions cut 4 bases from V and 4 bases from J, with 22 bases between. This CDR3 has 17 amino acids. The chain's CDR3 is CASSLGEGRSFGTEAFF. Here the CDR3 DNA reads TGCGCCAGCAGCCTCGGGGAAGGACGGTCGTTCGGCACTGAAGCTTTCTTT.